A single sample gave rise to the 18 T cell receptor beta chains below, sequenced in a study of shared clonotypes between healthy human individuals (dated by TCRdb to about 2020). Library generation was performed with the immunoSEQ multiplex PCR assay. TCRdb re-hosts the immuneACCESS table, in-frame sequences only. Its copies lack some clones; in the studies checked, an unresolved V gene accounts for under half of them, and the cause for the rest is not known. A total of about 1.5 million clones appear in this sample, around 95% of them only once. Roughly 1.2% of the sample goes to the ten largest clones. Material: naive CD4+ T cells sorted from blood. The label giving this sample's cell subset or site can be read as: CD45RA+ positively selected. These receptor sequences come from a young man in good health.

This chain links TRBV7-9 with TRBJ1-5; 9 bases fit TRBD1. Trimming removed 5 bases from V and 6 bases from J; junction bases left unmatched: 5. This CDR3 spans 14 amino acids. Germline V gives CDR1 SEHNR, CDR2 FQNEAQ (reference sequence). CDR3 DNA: TGTGCCAGCAGCCAACAGGGGGCGGTTCAGCCCCAGCATTTT. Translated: CASSQQGAVQPQHF.

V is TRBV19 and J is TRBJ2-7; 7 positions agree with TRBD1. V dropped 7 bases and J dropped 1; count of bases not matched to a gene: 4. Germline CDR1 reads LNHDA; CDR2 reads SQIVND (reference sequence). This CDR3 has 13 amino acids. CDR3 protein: CASTLTGSYEQYF. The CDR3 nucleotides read TGTGCCAGTACCTTGACAGGGTCCTACGAGCAGTACTTC.

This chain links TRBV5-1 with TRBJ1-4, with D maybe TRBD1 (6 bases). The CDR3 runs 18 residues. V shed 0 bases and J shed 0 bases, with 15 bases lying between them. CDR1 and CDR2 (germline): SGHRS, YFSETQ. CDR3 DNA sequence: TGCGCCAGCAGCTTGGAAGGCGTAGGGGGTACAACTAATGAAAAACTGTTTTTT. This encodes CASSLEGVGGTTNEKLFF.

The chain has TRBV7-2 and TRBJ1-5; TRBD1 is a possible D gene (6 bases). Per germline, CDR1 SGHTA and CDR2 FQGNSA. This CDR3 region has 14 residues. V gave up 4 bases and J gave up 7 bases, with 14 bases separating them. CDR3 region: CASSSTGAGQPQHF. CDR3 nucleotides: TGTGCCAGCAGCTCGACGGGGGCCGGGCAGCCCCAGCATTTT.

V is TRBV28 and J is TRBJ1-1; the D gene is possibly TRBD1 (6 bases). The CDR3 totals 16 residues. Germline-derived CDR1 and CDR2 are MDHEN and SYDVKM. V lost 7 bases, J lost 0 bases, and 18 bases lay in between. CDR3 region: CASTVGGSLMNTEAFF. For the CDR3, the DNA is TGTGCCAGCACCGTGGGGGGCTCCCTCATGAACACTGAAGCTTTCTTT.

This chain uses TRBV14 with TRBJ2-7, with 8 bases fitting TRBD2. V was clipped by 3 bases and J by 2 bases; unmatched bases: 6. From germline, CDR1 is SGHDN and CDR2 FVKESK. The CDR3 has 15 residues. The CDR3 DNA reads TGTGCCAGCAGCCAGGGTGCGGGAGGCCCCTACGAGCAGTACTTC. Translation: CASSQGAGGPYEQYF.

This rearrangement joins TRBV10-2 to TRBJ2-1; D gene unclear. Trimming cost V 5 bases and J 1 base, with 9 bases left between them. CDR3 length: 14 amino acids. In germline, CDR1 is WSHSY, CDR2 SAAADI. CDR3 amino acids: CASSKDGSYNEQFF. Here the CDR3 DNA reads TGCGCCAGCAGTAAGGACGGATCCTACAATGAGCAGTTCTTC.

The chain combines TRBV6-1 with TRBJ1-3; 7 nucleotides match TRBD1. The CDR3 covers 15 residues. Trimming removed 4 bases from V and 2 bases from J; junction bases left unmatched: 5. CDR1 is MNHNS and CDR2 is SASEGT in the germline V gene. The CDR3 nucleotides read TGTGCCAGCAGTGCCGGTGGGACAGCTGGAAACACCATATATTTT. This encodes CASSAGGTAGNTIYF.

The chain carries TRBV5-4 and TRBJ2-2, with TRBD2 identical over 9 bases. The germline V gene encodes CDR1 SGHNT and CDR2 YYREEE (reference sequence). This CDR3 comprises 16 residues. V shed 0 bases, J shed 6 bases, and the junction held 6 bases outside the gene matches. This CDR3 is CASSLGLLAGSGELFF. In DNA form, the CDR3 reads TGTGCCAGCAGCTTGGGTTTGCTAGCGGGATCCGGGGAGCTGTTTTTT.

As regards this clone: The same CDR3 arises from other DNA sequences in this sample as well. The CDR3 nucleotides read TGTGCCAGCAGCTTGGGGGGGAGGGAGACCCAGTACTTC. It specifies CASSLGGRETQYF. The chain couples TRBV5-4 to TRBJ2-5; D perhaps matches TRBD2 (6 bases). This CDR3 comprises 13 residues. The germline V gene encodes CDR1 SGHNT and CDR2 YYREEE (reference sequence). Trimming took off 0 bases at V and 5 bases at J, with 8 bases between the two ends.

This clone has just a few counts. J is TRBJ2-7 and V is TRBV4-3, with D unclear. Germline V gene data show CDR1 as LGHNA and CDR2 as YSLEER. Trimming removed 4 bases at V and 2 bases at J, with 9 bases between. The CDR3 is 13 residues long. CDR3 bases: TGCGCCAGCAGCCCGCGACGGGCCTACGAGCAGTACTTC. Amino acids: CASSPRRAYEQYF.

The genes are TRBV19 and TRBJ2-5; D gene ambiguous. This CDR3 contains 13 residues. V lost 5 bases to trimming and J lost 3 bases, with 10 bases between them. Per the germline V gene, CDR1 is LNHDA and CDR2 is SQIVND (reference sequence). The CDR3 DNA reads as TGTGCCAGTAGTCCCAGGACCGAAGAGACCCAGTACTTC. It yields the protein CASSPRTEETQYF.

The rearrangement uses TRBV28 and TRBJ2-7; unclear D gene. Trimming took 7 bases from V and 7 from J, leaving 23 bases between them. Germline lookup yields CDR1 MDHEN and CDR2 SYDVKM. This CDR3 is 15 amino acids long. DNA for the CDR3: TGTGCCAGCACCAACGTCCAAGACCCTCCTAAGGAGCAGTACTTC. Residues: CASTNVQDPPKEQYF.

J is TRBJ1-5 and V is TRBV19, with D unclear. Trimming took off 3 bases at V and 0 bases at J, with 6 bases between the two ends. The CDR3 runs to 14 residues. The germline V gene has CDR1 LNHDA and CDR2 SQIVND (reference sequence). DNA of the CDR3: TGTGCCAGTAGTATGAGCCATAGCAATCAGCCCCAGCATTTT. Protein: CASSMSHSNQPQHF.

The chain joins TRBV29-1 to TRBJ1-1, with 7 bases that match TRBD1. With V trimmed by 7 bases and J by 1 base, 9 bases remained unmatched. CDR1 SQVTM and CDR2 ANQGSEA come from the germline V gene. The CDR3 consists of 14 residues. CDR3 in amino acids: CSAYQGQPNTEAFF. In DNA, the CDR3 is TGCAGCGCTTACCAGGGACAGCCGAACACTGAAGCTTTCTTT.

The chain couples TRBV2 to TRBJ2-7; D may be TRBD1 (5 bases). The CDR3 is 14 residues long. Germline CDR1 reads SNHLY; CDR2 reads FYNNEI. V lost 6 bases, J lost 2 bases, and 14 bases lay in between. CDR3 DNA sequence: TGTGCCAGCAGCCACAGGCGTACTACCTACGAGCAGTACTTC. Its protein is CASSHRRTTYEQYF.

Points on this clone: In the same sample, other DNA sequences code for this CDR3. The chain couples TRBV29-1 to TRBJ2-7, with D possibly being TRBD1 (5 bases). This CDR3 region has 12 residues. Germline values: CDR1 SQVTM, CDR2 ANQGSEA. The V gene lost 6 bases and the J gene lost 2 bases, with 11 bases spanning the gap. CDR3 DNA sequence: TGCAGCGTAACCCAGGGTCCCTACGAGCAGTACTTC. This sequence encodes CSVTQGPYEQYF.

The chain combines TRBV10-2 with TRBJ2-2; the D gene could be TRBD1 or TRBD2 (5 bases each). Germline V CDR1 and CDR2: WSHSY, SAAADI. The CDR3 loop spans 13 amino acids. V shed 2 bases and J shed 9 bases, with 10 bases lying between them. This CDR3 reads CASSEPGTRELFF. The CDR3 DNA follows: TGCGCCAGCAGTGAGCCCGGGACCAGGGAGCTGTTTTTT.